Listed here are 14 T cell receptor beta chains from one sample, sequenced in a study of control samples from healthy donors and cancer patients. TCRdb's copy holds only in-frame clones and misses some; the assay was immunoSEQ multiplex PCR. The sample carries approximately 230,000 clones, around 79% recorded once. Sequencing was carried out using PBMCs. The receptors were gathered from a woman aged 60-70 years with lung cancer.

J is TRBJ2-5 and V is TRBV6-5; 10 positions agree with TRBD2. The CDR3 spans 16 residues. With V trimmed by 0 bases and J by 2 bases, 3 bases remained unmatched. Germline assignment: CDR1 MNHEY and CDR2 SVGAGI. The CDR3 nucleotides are TGTGCCAGCAGTTACTCTCCTAGCGGGGGACAAGAGACCCAGTACTTC. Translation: CASSYSPSGGQETQYF.

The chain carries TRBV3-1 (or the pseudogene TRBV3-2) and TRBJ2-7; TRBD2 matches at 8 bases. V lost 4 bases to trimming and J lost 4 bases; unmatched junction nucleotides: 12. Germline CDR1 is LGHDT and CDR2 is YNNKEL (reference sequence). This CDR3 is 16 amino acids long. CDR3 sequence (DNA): TGTGCCAGCAGCCCCGGGACTAGAGGGAGTTATTACGAGCAGTACTTC. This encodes CASSPGTRGSYYEQYF.

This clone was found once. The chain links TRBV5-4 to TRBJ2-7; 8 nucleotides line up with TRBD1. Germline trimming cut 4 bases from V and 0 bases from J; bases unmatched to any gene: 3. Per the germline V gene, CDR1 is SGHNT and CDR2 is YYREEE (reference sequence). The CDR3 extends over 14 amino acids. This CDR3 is CASSRDRSSYEQYF. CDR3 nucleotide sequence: TGTGCCAGCAGCCGGGACAGGAGCTCCTACGAGCAGTACTTC.

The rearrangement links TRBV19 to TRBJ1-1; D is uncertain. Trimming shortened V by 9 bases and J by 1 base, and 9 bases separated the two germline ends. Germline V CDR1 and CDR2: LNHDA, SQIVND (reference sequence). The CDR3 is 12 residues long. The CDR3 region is CASANGNTEAFF. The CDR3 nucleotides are TGTGCCAGCGCGAACGGGAACACTGAAGCTTTCTTT.

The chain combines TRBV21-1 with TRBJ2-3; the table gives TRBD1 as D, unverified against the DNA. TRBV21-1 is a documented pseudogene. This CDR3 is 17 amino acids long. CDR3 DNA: TGTGCCAGCAGCAAAGTGTTGCAGGGGGTAGTAACAGATACGCAGTATTTT. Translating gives CASSKVLQGVVTDTQYF.

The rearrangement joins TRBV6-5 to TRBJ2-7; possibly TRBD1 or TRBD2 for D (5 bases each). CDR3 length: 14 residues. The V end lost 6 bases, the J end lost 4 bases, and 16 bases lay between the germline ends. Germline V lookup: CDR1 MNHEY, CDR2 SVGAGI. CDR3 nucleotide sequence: TGTGCCAGCAGACGTGACCGGGGCCCGTACGAGCAGTACTTC. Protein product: CASRRDRGPYEQYF.

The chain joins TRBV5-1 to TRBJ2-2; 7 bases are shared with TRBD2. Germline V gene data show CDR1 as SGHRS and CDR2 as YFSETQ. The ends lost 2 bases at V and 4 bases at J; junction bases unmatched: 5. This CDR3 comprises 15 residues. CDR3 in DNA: TGCGCCAGCAGCTTAACGGCTAGCGGCACCGGGGAGCTGTTTTTT. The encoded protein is CASSLTASGTGELFF.

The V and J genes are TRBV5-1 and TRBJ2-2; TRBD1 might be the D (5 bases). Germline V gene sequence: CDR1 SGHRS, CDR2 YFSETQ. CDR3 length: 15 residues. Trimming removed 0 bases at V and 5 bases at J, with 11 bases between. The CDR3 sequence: CASSLDPGRTGELFF. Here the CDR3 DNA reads TGCGCCAGCAGCTTGGACCCAGGGCGGACCGGGGAGCTGTTTTTT.

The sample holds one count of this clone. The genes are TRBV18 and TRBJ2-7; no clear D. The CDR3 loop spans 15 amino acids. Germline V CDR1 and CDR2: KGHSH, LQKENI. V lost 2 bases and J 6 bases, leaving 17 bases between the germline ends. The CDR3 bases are TGTGCCAGCTCACCAGCAGCTCCCCCTACGGGCGAGCAGTACTTC. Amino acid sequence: CASSPAAPPTGEQYF.

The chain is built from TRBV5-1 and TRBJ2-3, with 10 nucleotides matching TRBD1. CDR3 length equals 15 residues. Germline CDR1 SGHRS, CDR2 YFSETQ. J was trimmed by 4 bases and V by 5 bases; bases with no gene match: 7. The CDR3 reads CASRWTGGTADTQYF. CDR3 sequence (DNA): TGCGCCAGCAGGTGGACAGGGGGGACAGCAGATACGCAGTATTTT.

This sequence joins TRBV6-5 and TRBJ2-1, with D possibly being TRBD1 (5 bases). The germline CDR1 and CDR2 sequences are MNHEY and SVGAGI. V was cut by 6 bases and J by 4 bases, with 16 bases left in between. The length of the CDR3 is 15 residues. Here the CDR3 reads CASSPLGRQYNEQFF. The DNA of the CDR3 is TGTGCCAGCAGCCCCCTGGGCCGACAGTACAATGAGCAGTTCTTC.

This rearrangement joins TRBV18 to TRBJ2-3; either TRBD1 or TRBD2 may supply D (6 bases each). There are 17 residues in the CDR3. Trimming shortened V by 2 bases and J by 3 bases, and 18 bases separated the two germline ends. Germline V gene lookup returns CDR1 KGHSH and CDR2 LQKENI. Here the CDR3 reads CASSPMRDTGRTDTQYF. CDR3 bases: TGTGCCAGCTCACCAATGAGGGACACGGGGAGGACAGATACGCAGTATTTT.

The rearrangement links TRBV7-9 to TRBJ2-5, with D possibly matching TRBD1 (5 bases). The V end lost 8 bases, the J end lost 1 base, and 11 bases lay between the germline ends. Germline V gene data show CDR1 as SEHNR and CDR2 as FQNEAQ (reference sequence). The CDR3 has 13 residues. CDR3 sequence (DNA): TGTGCCAGCGGTGACAGAAGCCAAGAGACCCAGTACTTC. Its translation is CASGDRSQETQYF.

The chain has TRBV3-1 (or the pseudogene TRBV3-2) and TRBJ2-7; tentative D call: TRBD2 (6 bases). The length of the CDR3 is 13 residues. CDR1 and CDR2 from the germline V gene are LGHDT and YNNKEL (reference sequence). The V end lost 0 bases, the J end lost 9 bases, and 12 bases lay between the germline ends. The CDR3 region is CASSQDQLAAQYF. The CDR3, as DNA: TGTGCCAGCAGCCAAGATCAACTAGCTGCGCAGTACTTC.